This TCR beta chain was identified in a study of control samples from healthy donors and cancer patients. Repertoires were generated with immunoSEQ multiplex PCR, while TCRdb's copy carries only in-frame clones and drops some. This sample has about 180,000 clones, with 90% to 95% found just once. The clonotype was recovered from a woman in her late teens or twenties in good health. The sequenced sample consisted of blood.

In DNA, the CDR3 is TGTGCCAGCAGTCCCCGACTAGGGGCAGATACGCAGTATTTT. The encoded protein is CASSPRLGADTQYF. V is TRBV6-2 or TRBV6-3 and J is TRBJ2-3, with D possibly TRBD2 on 6 matching bases. The germline V gene encodes CDR1 MNHEY and CDR2 SVGEGT. CDR3 length equals 14 residues. Trimming took 5 bases from V and 4 from J, leaving 13 bases between them.